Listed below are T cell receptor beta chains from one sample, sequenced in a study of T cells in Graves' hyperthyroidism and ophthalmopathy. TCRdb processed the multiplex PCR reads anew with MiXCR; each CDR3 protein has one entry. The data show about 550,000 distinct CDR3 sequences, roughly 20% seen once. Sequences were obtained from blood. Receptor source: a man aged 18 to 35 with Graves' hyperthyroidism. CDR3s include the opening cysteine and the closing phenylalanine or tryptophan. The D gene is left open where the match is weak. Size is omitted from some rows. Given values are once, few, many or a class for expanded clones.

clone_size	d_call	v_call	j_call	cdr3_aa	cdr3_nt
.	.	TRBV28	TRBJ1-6	CACSFSGTNSPLHF	TGTGCCTGCAGTTTTTCAGGAACTAATTCACCCCTCCACTTT
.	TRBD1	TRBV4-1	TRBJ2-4	CASRNPGQGKNIQYF	TGCGCCAGCAGAAACCCGGGACAGGGTAAAAACATTCAGTACTTC
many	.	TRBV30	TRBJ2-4	CAWRGVELAKNIQYF	TGTGCCTGGAGAGGGGTGGAGTTAGCCAAAAACATTCAGTACTTC
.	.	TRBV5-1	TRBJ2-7	CASSPSAGSYEQYF	TGCGCCAGCAGCCCCTCGGCAGGGTCCTACGAGCAGTACTTC
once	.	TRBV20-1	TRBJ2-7	CSGIRGNSYEQYF	TGCAGTGGGATCAGGGGAAACTCCTACGAGCAGTACTTC
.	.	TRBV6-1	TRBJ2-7	CASRGSRSGDEQYF	TGTGCCAGCAGGGGATCGAGGAGTGGGGACGAGCAGTACTTC
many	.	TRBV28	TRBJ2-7	CASSLWTGTFSSYEQYF	TGTGCCAGCAGTTTATGGACCGGGACTTTCAGCTCCTACGAGCAGTACTTC
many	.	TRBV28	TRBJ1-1	CASSLRARTEAFF	TGTGCCAGCAGTTTACGGGCGAGGACTGAAGCTTTCTTT
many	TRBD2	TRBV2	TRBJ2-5	CASSESLLAGFQETQYF	TGTGCCAGCAGTGAATCCTTACTAGCGGGGTTCCAAGAGACCCAGTACTTC
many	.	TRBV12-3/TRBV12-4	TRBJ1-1	CASSDGYTEAFF	TGTGCCAGCAGTGACGGTTACACTGAAGCTTTCTTT
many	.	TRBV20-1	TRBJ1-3	CSASQGTVPSGNTIYF	TGCAGTGCTAGCCAGGGGACTGTTCCTTCTGGAAACACCATATATTTT
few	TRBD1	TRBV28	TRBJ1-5	CASSNAGTGVGQPQHF	TGTGCCAGCAGTAACGCCGGGACAGGGGTAGGTCAGCCCCAGCATTTT
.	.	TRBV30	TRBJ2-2	CAWKAPGLVNTGELFF	TGTGCCTGGAAAGCTCCGGGACTCGTGAACACCGGGGAGCTGTTTTTT
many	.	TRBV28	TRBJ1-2	CASSSMGANNYGYTF	TGTGCCAGCAGTTCGATGGGTGCAAACAACTATGGCTACACCTTC
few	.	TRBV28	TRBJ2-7	CASSPEGVSYEQYF	TGTGCCAGCAGCCCTGAGGGGGTTTCCTACGAGCAGTACTTC
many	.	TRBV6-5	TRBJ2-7	CASSYSPGAGEQYF	TGTGCCAGCAGTTACTCTCCGGGTGCGGGCGAGCAGTACTTC
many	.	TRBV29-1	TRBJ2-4	CSVVGQGNIQYF	TGCAGCGTTGTAGGGCAGGGCAACATTCAGTACTTC
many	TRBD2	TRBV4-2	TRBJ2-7	CASSQGGSGGAYEQYF	TGTGCCAGCAGCCAAGGTGGAAGCGGGGGGGCCTACGAGCAGTACTTC
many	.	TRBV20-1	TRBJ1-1	CSASGGFLDEAFF	TGCAGTGCTAGCGGAGGGTTCCTAGATGAAGCTTTCTTT
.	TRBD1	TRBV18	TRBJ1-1	CASSTLDDRASEAFF	TGTGCCAGCTCAACGCTTGACGACAGGGCCTCTGAAGCTTTCTTT
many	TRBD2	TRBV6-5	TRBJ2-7	CASSYYASGGVLEEQYF	TGTGCCAGCAGTTACTACGCTAGCGGGGGAGTCTTGGAAGAGCAGTACTTC
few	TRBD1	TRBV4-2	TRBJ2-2	CASSPVPGQGTTNTGELFF	TGTGCCAGCAGCCCTGTCCCGGGACAGGGGACCACGAACACCGGGGAGCTGTTTTTT
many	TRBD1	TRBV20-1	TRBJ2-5	CSARLGQGGTQYF	TGCAGTGCTAGACTCGGACAGGGGGGGACCCAGTACTTC
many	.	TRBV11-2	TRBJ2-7	CASSLVGGWSGEQYF	TGTGCCAGCAGCTTAGTTGGGGGGTGGAGTGGCGAGCAGTACTTC
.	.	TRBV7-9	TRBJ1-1	CASSPWGRAEAFF	TGTGCCAGCAGCCCGTGGGGCCGGGCTGAAGCTTTCTTT
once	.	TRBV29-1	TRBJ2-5	CSVDDKSGGETQYF	TGCAGCGTTGATGACAAAAGTGGCGGAGAGACCCAGTACTTC
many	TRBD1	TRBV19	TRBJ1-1	CASSDTGTVDTEAFF	TGTGCCAGTAGTGATACCGGGACAGTCGACACTGAAGCTTTCTTT